This TCR beta chain originates from a study of Tregs in tolerant kidney transplant recipients. Whole-study results and caveats: Expanding Tregs on activated donor B cells appeared to best identify donor-specific TCRbeta clones. Biological reproducibility was not directly addressed, but technical replication error appeared minimal.

Profiling relied on immunoSEQ multiplex PCR, and the TCRdb table lists in-frame clones only, not all of them. The sample consists of about 110,000 clones, 90% of them appearing once. In the case of this clone: Its matching antigen is unknown.

The V gene's germline CDR1 is MNHNS and CDR2 SASEGT. With 9 bases removed from V and 3 bases from J, the gap between germline ends came to 16 bases. The CDR3 is 14 residues long. CD4+CD25+CD127- Tregs, CD4+CD25- non-Tregs, CD4 and CD8 cells were sorted. This chain links TRBV6-1 with TRBJ2-3; D might be TRBD1 (5 bases). Source: CD4+ T cells from blood, taken before the transplant. The clonotype comes from a human donor who received a combined kidney and bone marrow transplant. DNA of the CDR3: TGTGCCAGTTCTCCAGGGTCTTGGACAGATACGCAGTATTTT. Encoded protein: CASSPGSWTDTQYF.